A selection of T cell receptor beta chains follows, all from one sample in a study of CD8 T cells in ankylosing spondylitis. TCRdb reanalysed the 5' RACE reads using MiXCR and keeps one entry per CDR3 protein. Here the sample spans 300,000 to 400,000 distinct CDR3 sequences, around 15% being singletons. Material: blood, either unsorted or a sorted T cell fraction (not recorded which). The receptors stem from a male donor with ankylosing spondylitis or in good health (not recorded which). Both conserved end residues are part of each CDR3. The D gene is left open where the match is weak. Clone size, where shown, is once, few, many, or a class for clones that have expanded.

NA,TRBV4-2,few,TRBJ2-3,TGTGCCAGCAGCCAGGGATTTTGGCAGGTCGGCACAGATACGCAGTATTTT,CASSQGFWQVGTDTQYF
NA,TRBV12-3/TRBV12-4,NA,TRBJ2-1,TGTGCCAGCAGTCCCCCCCGGGATAGTAATGAGCAGTTCTTC,CASSPPRDSNEQFF
TRBD1,TRBV29-1,many,TRBJ2-7,TGCAGCGTTCAAAAGGGGACAGGGGAGTACGAGCAGTACTTC,CSVQKGTGEYEQYF
NA,TRBV5-1,few,TRBJ1-6,TGCGCCAGCAGCTTAACTACGGAGGGGATCTCACCCCTCCACTTT,CASSLTTEGISPLHF
TRBD2,TRBV12-3/TRBV12-4,NA,TRBJ2-7,TGTGCCAGCAGTTTTAGCGGGAGAAGGATCTACGAGCAGTACTTC,CASSFSGRRIYEQYF
NA,TRBV7-4,few,TRBJ1-5,TGTGCCAGCAGCTCACAGGGCGGTAAACAGCCCCAGCATTTT,CASSSQGGKQPQHF
TRBD1,TRBV12-3/TRBV12-4,NA,TRBJ1-2,TGTGCCAGCAGTTTTAGGAACAGGGGGGCTGGCTACACCTTC,CASSFRNRGAGYTF
TRBD1,TRBV4-1,few,TRBJ2-6,TGCGCCAGCAGCCAAGCCGGGACAGTTACTGGGGCCAACGTCCTGACTTTC,CASSQAGTVTGANVLTF
NA,TRBV18,NA,TRBJ2-7,TGTGCCAGCTCATTCGAGGTCTACGAGCAGTACTTC,CASSFEVYEQYF
NA,TRBV5-5,NA,TRBJ1-6,TGTGCCAGCAGCTTGGGGTCTTTTAATTCACCCCTCCACTTT,CASSLGSFNSPLHF
NA,TRBV5-1,few,TRBJ2-2,TGCGCCAGCAGCTTGTTGGTCGACTGGAACACCGGGGAGCTGTTTTTT,CASSLLVDWNTGELFF
TRBD2,TRBV12-3/TRBV12-4,few,TRBJ2-1,TGTGCCAGCAGCCGGGACTACCTTATAAATGAGCAGTTCTTC,CASSRDYLINEQFF
NA,TRBV29-1,NA,TRBJ2-2,TGCAGCGTTTCCGGAGGGAGTGACACCGGGGAGCTGTTTTTT,CSVSGGSDTGELFF
TRBD1,TRBV12-3/TRBV12-4,many,TRBJ1-1,TGTGCCAGCAGCTCGACAGGGATGAACACTGAAGCTTTCTTT,CASSSTGMNTEAFF
NA,TRBV9,few,TRBJ2-7,TGTGCCAGCAGCGTAGACGCCTACTACGAGCAGTACTTC,CASSVDAYYEQYF
NA,TRBV5-1,few,TRBJ1-2,TGCGCCAGCAGCTTGGGGTACTATGGCTACACCTTC,CASSLGYYGYTF
NA,TRBV7-9,few,TRBJ2-1,TGTGCCAGCAGCTTGCGATGGGAGCAGTTCTTC,CASSLRWEQFF
NA,TRBV4-1,few,TRBJ2-3,TGCGCCAGCAGCCAAGCTCCACGATACACAGATACGCAGTATTTT,CASSQAPRYTDTQYF
TRBD2,TRBV20-1,few,TRBJ2-5,TGCAGTGCTAGAGTTGGGACTAGCGAAGAGACCCAGTACTTC,CSARVGTSEETQYF
NA,TRBV5-6,few,TRBJ2-5,TGTGCCAGCAGCTTCCGCCTTAGGGAGACCCAGTACTTC,CASSFRLRETQYF